A selection of T cell receptor beta chains follows, all from one sample in a study of human T cells and chemical hapten exposure. TCRdb reprocessed the RACE reads via MiXCR and lists one record per CDR3 protein. This repertoire shows some 91,000 distinct CDR3 sequences, around 12% found once; its top ten account for 2.1%. This specimen consisted of whole blood, obtained in connection with sensitization to the hapten diphenylcyclopropenone (DPC). Receptors were obtained from a woman aged 40 to 49 with alopecia areata. Some clones in this sample may be carry-over from other donors' samples. Each CDR3 is given with its conserved first and last residue. Each record gives: V gene, clone size, J gene, CDR3 protein. The listing skips clone size in some rows; elsewhere it reads once, few, many or a size class.

>TRBV18|NA|TRBJ1-1
CASSRTGAAEAFF
>TRBV5-1|many|TRBJ2-7
CASSPTTSQYEQYF
>TRBV7-3|many|TRBJ2-2
CASSPGQNTGELFF
>TRBV30|few|TRBJ2-7
CATKTTVSYEQYF
>TRBV15|many|TRBJ1-6
CATSRERQGRSPLHF
>TRBV7-9|many|TRBJ1-1
CASSFLSSNTEAFF
>TRBV5-6|NA|TRBJ2-4
CASSLRTGFVGNIQYF
>TRBV20-1|few|TRBJ2-2
CSASPRLRTGELFF
>TRBV5-8|few|TRBJ2-1
CASSLIKKQFF
>TRBV19|many|TRBJ1-5
CASSISRTGANQPQHF
>TRBV19|many|TRBJ1-4
CASDNQDEKLFF
>TRBV29-1|NA|TRBJ2-7
CSVGAGEIYEQYF
>TRBV11-2|many|TRBJ2-3
CASSPLRGRTDTQYF
>TRBV5-5|many|TRBJ2-5
CASSLVGLYQETQYF
>TRBV24-1|NA|TRBJ2-1
CATSDGWGNEQFF
>TRBV6-6|NA|TRBJ1-6
CASSYPENPGQLHF
>TRBV7-9|NA|TRBJ2-1
CASSSLTAGEQFF
>TRBV29-1|NA|TRBJ2-3
CSSAASGTTDTQYF
>TRBV2|many|TRBJ1-1
CASTQQGGKGEAFF
>TRBV28|many|TRBJ2-2
CASSFSGQASRELFF
>TRBV5-1|NA|TRBJ1-3
CASRWDIFSGSGNTIYF
>TRBV7-2|NA|TRBJ2-3
CASSLALPDTQYF
>TRBV11-2|few|TRBJ2-5
CASTRGRSETQYF
>TRBV2|many|TRBJ2-1
CASVRGAGDNEQFF